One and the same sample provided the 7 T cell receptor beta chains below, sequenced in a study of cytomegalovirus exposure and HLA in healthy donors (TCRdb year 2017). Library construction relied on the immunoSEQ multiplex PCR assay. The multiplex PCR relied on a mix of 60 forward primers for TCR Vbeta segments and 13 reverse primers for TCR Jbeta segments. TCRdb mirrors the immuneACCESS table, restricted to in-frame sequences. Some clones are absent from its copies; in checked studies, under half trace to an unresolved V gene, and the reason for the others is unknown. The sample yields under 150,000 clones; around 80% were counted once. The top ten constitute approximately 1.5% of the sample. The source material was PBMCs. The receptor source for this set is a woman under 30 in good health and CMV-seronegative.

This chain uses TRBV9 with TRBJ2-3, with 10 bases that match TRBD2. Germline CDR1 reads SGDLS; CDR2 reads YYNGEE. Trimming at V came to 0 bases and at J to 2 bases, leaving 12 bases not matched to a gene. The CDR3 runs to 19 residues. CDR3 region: CASSVGLAGVLGPTDTQYF. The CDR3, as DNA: TGTGCCAGCAGCGTAGGGCTAGCGGGAGTCTTGGGCCCCACAGATACGCAGTATTTT.

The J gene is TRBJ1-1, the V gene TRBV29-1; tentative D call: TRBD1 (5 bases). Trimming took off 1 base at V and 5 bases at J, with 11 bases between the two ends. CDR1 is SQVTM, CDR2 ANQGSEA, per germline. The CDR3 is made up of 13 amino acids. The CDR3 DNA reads TGCAGCGTTGAAGGCAGGGTAGGAACTGAAGCTTTCTTT. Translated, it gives CSVEGRVGTEAFF. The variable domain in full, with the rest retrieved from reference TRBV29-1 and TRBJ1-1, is SAVISQKPSRDICQRGTSLTIQCQVDSQVTMMFWYRQQPGQSLTLIATANQGSEATYESGFVIDKFPISRPNLTFSTLTVSNMSPEDSSIYLCSVEGRVGTEAFFGQGTRLTVV.

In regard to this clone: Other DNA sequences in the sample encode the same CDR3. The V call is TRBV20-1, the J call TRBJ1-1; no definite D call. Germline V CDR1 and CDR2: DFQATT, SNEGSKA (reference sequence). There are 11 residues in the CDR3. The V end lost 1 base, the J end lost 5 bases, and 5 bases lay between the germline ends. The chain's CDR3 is CSARAGTEAFF. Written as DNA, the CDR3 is TGCAGTGCTAGAGCGGGGACTGAAGCTTTCTTT.

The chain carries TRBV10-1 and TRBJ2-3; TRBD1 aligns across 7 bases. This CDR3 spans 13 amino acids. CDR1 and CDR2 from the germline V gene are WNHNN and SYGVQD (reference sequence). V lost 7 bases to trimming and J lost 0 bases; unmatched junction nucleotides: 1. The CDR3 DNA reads TGCGCCAGCAACAGGGGAAGCACAGATACGCAGTATTTT. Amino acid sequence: CASNRGSTDTQYF.

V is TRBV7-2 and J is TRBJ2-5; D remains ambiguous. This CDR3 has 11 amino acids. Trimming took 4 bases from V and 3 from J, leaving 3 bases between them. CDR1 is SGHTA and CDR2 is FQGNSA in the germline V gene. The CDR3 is CASSSKETQYF. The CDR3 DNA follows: TGTGCCAGCAGCTCCAAAGAGACCCAGTACTTC.

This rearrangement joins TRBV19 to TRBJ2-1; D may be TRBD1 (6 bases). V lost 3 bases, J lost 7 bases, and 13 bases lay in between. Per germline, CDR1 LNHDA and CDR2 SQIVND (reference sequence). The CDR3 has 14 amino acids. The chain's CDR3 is CASSIQGQRNEQFF. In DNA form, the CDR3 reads TGTGCCAGTAGTATCCAAGGACAGAGGAATGAGCAGTTCTTC.

The CDR3 DNA reads TGTGCCAGCAGCTTGGATGGCGGGAGCACAGATACGCAGTATTTT. It translates to CASSLDGGSTDTQYF. The rearrangement joins TRBV5-4 to TRBJ2-3; D perhaps matches TRBD2 (5 bases). Germline V gives CDR1 SGHNT, CDR2 YYREEE (reference sequence). The CDR3 extends over 15 amino acids. The V gene lost 0 bases and the J gene lost 0 bases, with 8 bases spanning the gap.